A single sample is the source of the 12 T cell receptor beta chains below, sequenced in a study of cytomegalovirus exposure and HLA in healthy donors. The PCR made use of 60 Vbeta and 13 Jbeta primers. Libraries were prepared by immunoSEQ multiplex PCR; TCRdb keeps only in-frame clonotypes and omits some of them. The table shows over 150,000 clones, with around 80% occurring only once. The sample comprised PBMCs. The receptor set was obtained from a girl aged 10 to 17 in good health and CMV-seropositive.

This rearrangement joins TRBV6-1 to TRBJ1-1; the D gene is possibly TRBD1 (6 bases). CDR1 and CDR2 (germline): MNHNS, SASEGT. Trimming took 4 bases from V and 7 from J, leaving 31 bases between them. This CDR3 has 19 amino acids. CDR3 amino acids: CASSVEVELQGDLFGEAFF. The CDR3 DNA reads as TGTGCCAGCAGTGTCGAGGTTGAGTTACAGGGAGATTTGTTTGGTGAAGCTTTCTTT.

V gene TRBV27 combines with J gene TRBJ2-7, with 7 bases fitting TRBD2. Germline-derived CDR1 and CDR2 are MNHEY and SMNVEV (reference sequence). This CDR3 region has 12 residues. The chain's CDR3 is CAQLAGSYEQYF. The CDR3 DNA sequence: TGTGCGCAATTAGCGGGTTCCTACGAGCAGTACTTC.

For this clone: The identical CDR3 is also encoded by other nucleotide sequences in the sample. V is TRBV7-2 and J is TRBJ2-5, with 9 bases matching TRBD1. The trim removed 1 base at V and 0 bases at J, leaving 0 bases unmatched. This CDR3 has 15 amino acids. CDR1 is SGHTA and CDR2 is FQGNSA in the germline V gene. The CDR3 coding sequence is TGTGCCAGCAGCTTAGGGGACAGGGACCAAGAGACCCAGTACTTC. As protein: CASSLGDRDQETQYF.

This rearrangement joins TRBV11-2 to TRBJ2-5; no reliable D call. Germline assignment: CDR1 SGHAT and CDR2 FQNNGV. This CDR3 spans 14 amino acids. V was trimmed by 2 bases and J by 9 bases, leaving 16 bases between them. The CDR3 DNA reads TGTGCCAGCAGCTTAACTGTGGGCGCTTCCGCCCAGTACTTC. Translated: CASSLTVGASAQYF.

V and J are TRBV5-4 and TRBJ2-7, with D possibly TRBD1 on 5 matching bases. CDR1 and CDR2 (germline): SGHNT, YYREEE (reference sequence). CDR3 length equals 14 residues. V lost 0 bases and J 5 bases, leaving 12 bases between the germline ends. The CDR3 sequence is CASSLAARAHEQYF. CDR3 nucleotides: TGTGCCAGCAGCTTGGCGGCCAGGGCCCACGAGCAGTACTTC.

CDR3 bases: TGTGCCAGCAGTAGGGACAGGGCCTACGAGCAGTACTTC. Translating gives CASSRDRAYEQYF. This chain uses TRBV27 with TRBJ2-7, with 9 positions matching TRBD1. The junction had 1 base not matched to a gene; V was cut back by 5 bases and J by 2 bases. The CDR3 is 13 residues long. In germline, CDR1 is MNHEY, CDR2 SMNVEV (reference sequence).

This clone was seen once. The chain is built from TRBV5-6 and TRBJ2-7; D gene ambiguous. The CDR3 has 13 amino acids. From germline, CDR1 is SGHDT and CDR2 YYEEEE. The ends were cut back, 5 bases at V and 0 bases at J, with 9 bases in the middle. CDR3 sequence (DNA): TGTGCCAGCAGGTCCGCTAGCTCCTACGAGCAGTACTTC. As protein: CASRSASSYEQYF. Filled out from reference TRBV5-6 and TRBJ2-7, the complete variable domain reads DAGVTQSPTHLIKTRGQQVTLRCSPKSGHDTVSWYQQALGQGPQFIFQYYEEEERQRGNFPDRFSGHQFPNYSSELNVNALLLGDSALYLCASRSASSYEQYFGPGTRLTVT.

CDR3 protein: CASTKIGLAEDTQYF. CDR3 coding DNA: TGTGCCAGCACCAAGATAGGGCTAGCGGAAGATACGCAGTATTTT. The chain carries TRBV27 and TRBJ2-3; TRBD2 aligns across 7 bases. This CDR3 spans 15 amino acids. V was pared by 7 bases and J by 5 bases, with 12 bases of the junction left unmatched. The germline CDR1 and CDR2 sequences are MNHEY and SMNVEV (reference sequence).

The chain joins TRBV28 to TRBJ2-1; the match to TRBD2 covers 7 bases. CDR1 is MDHEN, CDR2 SYDVKM, per germline. The V gene end was trimmed by 5 bases and the J gene end by 7 bases; junction bases not matched to a gene: 17. CDR3 length equals 17 residues. In nucleotides, the CDR3 is TGTGCCAGCAGTACGGCGATTTTGGGGGAGGGGTGGAATGAGCAGTTCTTC. Protein product: CASSTAILGEGWNEQFF.

The V call is TRBV28, the J call TRBJ2-1; a weak D match, TRBD2 (6 bases). V was shortened by 5 bases and J by 0 bases, with 14 bases between the two germline ends. Germline CDR1 reads MDHEN; CDR2 reads SYDVKM. There are 16 residues in the CDR3. The CDR3 DNA sequence: TGTGCCAGCAGTCCCTTAGCGGTACCCTCCTACAATGAGCAGTTCTTC. This sequence encodes CASSPLAVPSYNEQFF.

The J gene is TRBJ2-7, the V gene TRBV28, with 8 bases aligning to TRBD2. V trimming: 4 bases; J trimming: 5 bases; junction bases outside the gene matches: 10. The germline gives CDR1 MDHEN, CDR2 SYDVKM. The CDR3 loop spans 15 amino acids. As DNA, the CDR3 is TGTGCCAGCAGTTCTATCGCGGGGGGCGGCGACGAGCAGTACTTC. Its translation is CASSSIAGGGDEQYF.

The gene calls are TRBV19 and TRBJ2-1, with D possibly being TRBD2 (5 bases). The CDR3 totals 14 residues. Per germline, CDR1 LNHDA and CDR2 SQIVND (reference sequence). V lost 2 bases and J 2 bases, leaving 7 bases between the germline ends. The CDR3 DNA is TGTGCCAGTAGTATATCCGGGACCTACAATGAGCAGTTCTTC. Its protein is CASSISGTYNEQFF. Full variable domain (missing parts from reference TRBV19 and TRBJ2-1): DGGITQSPKYLFRKEGQNVTLSCEQNLNHDAMYWYRQDPGQGLRLIYYSQIVNDFQKGDIAEGYSVSREKKESFPLTVTSAQKNPTAFYLCASSISGTYNEQFFGPGTRLTVL.